Shown below are 13 T cell receptor beta chains from a single sample sequenced in a study of neoadjuvant nivolumab and ipilimumab in lung cancer. The protocol was immunoSEQ multiplex PCR, while the TCRdb copy is restricted to in-frame clones and leaves out a portion. Among nearly 7,500 clones, approximately 85% were seen once, and the ten largest hold around 7%. Material: tumor tissue, obtained after neoadjuvant nivolumab, alone or with ipilimumab, at or shortly before surgery. Source of these receptors: an adult with non-small cell lung cancer.

The chain employs TRBV7-9 and TRBJ2-7; D unclear. Germline CDR1 is SEHNR and CDR2 is FQNEAQ (reference sequence). The CDR3 loop spans 13 amino acids. The germline V and J ends were trimmed by 5 bases and 3 bases, with 11 bases remaining between them. As DNA, the CDR3 is TGTGCCAGCAGCCCACCCTCTCGCTACGAGCAGTACTTC. Translation gives CASSPPSRYEQYF.

The rearrangement joins TRBV4-1 to TRBJ2-7; D might be TRBD2 (6 bases). The CDR3 sequence is 15 residues long. CDR1 is MGHRA and CDR2 is YSYEKL in the germline V gene. The ends were cut back, 0 bases at V and 2 bases at J, with 11 bases in the middle. CDR3 nucleotide sequence: TGCGCCAGCAGCCAAGATCGGGGGACTGCCTACGAGCAGTACTTC. Translated, it gives CASSQDRGTAYEQYF.

This chain links TRBV5-4 with TRBJ2-3; 8 bases map to TRBD2. The CDR3 is 15 amino acids. Germline values: CDR1 SGHNT, CDR2 YYREEE (reference sequence). The V and J ends lost 4 bases and 1 base, in that order; junction bases with no gene match: 5. CDR3 in DNA: TGTGCCAGCAGCCTGGAGACTAGCGGCACAGATACGCAGTATTTT. Protein sequence: CASSLETSGTDTQYF.

This sequence joins TRBV18 and TRBJ2-1; D may be TRBD1 (6 bases). Per the germline V gene, CDR1 is KGHSH and CDR2 is LQKENI. CDR3 length: 15 residues. With 1 base removed from V and 4 bases from J, the gap between germline ends came to 11 bases. DNA for the CDR3: TGTGCCAGCTCACCACGACAGGATTTTTACAATGAGCAGTTCTTC. Translating gives CASSPRQDFYNEQFF.

This clone has only a few counts. The chain joins TRBV4-3 to TRBJ2-7, with 12 positions matching TRBD2. The trim removed 3 bases at V and 1 base at J, leaving 1 base unmatched. Germline CDR1 reads LGHNA; CDR2 reads YSLEER. The CDR3 spans 15 residues. The CDR3 sequence: CASSHGLAGSYEQYF. CDR3 bases: TGCGCCAGCAGCCACGGACTAGCGGGGTCCTACGAGCAGTACTTC.

The genes are TRBV6-4 and TRBJ1-6; D possibly corresponds to TRBD1 (5 bases). Trimming stripped 6 bases from V and 6 bases from J, with 12 bases between. This CDR3 has 14 residues. Germline V gives CDR1 MRHNA, CDR2 SNTAGT. CDR3 sequence (DNA): TGTGCCAGCAGAGGGGAAGGGGTTAATTCACCCCTCCACTTT. This encodes CASRGEGVNSPLHF.

V is TRBV5-4 and J is TRBJ2-2; maybe TRBD1 (6 bases). The CDR3 has 13 residues. V gave up 5 bases and J gave up 5 bases, with 10 bases separating them. Germline-derived CDR1 and CDR2 are SGHNT and YYREEE (reference sequence). The CDR3 nucleotides are TGTGCCAGCAGTCCAGGGGAGACCGGGGAGCTGTTTTTT. This codes for CASSPGETGELFF. The full variable domain, completed using reference TRBV5-4 and TRBJ2-2, is ETGVTQSPTHLIKTRGQQVTLRCSSQSGHNTVSWYQQALGQGPQFIFQYYREEENGRGNFPPRFSGLQFPNYSSELNVNALELDDSALYLCASSPGETGELFFGEGSRLTVL.

The rearrangement joins TRBV6-1 to TRBJ1-1, with 7 bases lining up with TRBD1. Losses at the gene ends were 6 bases for V and 8 bases for J; bases not matched to a gene: 9. Germline-derived CDR1 and CDR2 are MNHNS and SASEGT. The CDR3 spans 13 residues. The CDR3 here is CASSRQGALEAFF. The DNA of the CDR3 is TGTGCCAGCAGCCGACAGGGAGCGCTAGAAGCTTTCTTT.

The rearrangement links TRBV4-2 to TRBJ1-2; D may be TRBD1 (5 bases). This CDR3 spans 15 amino acids. Per germline, CDR1 LGHNA and CDR2 YNFKEQ. V lost 4 bases, J lost 7 bases, and 19 bases lay in between. Here the CDR3 DNA reads TGTGCCAGCAGCCCAGTGGGGGACGGGGCCCTTGGCTACACCTTC. Translating it yields CASSPVGDGALGYTF.

The V gene is TRBV4-2, the J gene TRBJ2-3; tentatively, D is TRBD1 (6 bases). This CDR3 has 14 residues. V was pared by 6 bases and J by 2 bases, with 12 bases between. In germline, CDR1 is LGHNA, CDR2 YNFKEQ. Here the CDR3 DNA reads TGTGCCAGCAGACAGGGTACGTTCACAGATACGCAGTATTTT. This encodes CASRQGTFTDTQYF.

V usage is TRBV5-1 and J usage is TRBJ1-6, with D perhaps TRBD1 (5 bases). The CDR3 is made up of 17 amino acids. Germline values: CDR1 SGHRS, CDR2 YFSETQ. V was shortened by 4 bases and J by 6 bases, with 20 bases between the two germline ends. The CDR3 DNA reads as TGCGCCAGCAGCGTGACGCTCCAGGGAGGTAGTAATTCACCCCTCCACTTT. Translation: CASSVTLQGGSNSPLHF. Full variable domain (remainder filled in from reference TRBV5-1 and TRBJ1-6): KAGVTQTPRYLIKTRGQQVTLSCSPISGHRSVSWYQQTPGQGLQFLFEYFSETQRNKGNFPGRFSGRQFSNSRSEMNVSTLELGDSALYLCASSVTLQGGSNSPLHFGNGTRLTVT.

The rearrangement links TRBV7-2 to TRBJ2-4; maybe TRBD2 (5 bases). Trimming shortened V by 4 bases and J by 8 bases, and 12 bases separated the two germline ends. This CDR3 spans 13 amino acids. Germline CDR1 SGHTA, CDR2 FQGNSA. The CDR3 reads CASSYGSSYIQYF. The CDR3 coding sequence is TGTGCCAGCAGCTATGGGAGTAGCTACATTCAGTACTTC.

The genes are TRBV19 and TRBJ1-2; D remains unclear. The germline gives CDR1 LNHDA, CDR2 SQIVND (reference sequence). This CDR3 is built from 13 residues. V lost 1 base, J lost 4 bases, and 7 bases lay in between. CDR3 in amino acids: CASSIAVSYGYTF. CDR3 sequence (DNA): TGTGCCAGTAGTATAGCCGTCTCCTATGGCTACACCTTC.